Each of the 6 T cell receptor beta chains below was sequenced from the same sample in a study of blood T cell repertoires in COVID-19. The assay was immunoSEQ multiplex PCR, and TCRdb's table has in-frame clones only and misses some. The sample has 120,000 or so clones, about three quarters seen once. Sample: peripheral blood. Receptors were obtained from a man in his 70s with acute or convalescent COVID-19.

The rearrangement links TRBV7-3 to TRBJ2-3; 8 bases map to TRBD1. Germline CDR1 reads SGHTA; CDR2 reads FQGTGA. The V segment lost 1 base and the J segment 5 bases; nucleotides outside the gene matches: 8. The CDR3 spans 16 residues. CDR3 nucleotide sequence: TGTGCCAGCAGCTTAATGGGACCAGGGGGCGGAGATACGCAGTATTTT. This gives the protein CASSLMGPGGGDTQYF.

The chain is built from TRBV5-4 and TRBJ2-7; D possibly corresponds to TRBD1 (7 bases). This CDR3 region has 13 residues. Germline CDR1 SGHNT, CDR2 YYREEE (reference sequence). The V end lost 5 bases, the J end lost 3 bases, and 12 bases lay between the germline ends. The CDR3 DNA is TGTGCCAGCAGGGGGGGACAGAACTACGAGCAGTACTTC. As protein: CASRGGQNYEQYF.

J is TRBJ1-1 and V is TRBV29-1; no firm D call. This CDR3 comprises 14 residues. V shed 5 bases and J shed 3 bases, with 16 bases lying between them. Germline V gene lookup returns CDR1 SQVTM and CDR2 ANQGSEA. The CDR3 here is CSVSPLLGDTEAFF. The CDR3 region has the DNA TGCAGCGTTTCTCCGCTTCTCGGGGACACTGAAGCTTTCTTT.

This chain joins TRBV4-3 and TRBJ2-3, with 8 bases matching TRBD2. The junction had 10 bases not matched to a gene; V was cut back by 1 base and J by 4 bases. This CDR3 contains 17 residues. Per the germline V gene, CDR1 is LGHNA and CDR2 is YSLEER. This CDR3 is CASSQALPGLVADTQYF. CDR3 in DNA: TGCGCCAGCAGCCAAGCATTACCGGGACTAGTGGCAGATACGCAGTATTTT.

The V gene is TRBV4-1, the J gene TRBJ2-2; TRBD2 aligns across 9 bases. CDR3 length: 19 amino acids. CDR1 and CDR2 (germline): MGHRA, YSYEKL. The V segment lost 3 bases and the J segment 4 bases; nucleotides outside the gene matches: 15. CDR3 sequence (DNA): TGCGCCAGCAGCCAGATCTCGGGAGCGGGGGGTCTGGGCACCGGGGAGCTGTTTTTT. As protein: CASSQISGAGGLGTGELFF.

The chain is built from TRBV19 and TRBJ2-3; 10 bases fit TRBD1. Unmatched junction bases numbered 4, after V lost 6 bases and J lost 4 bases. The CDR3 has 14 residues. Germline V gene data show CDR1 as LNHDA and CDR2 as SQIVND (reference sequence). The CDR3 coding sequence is TGTGCCAGTAGGTCCGGGACAGGGGCAGATACGCAGTATTTT. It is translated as CASRSGTGADTQYF.